The present TCR beta chain was sequenced within a study of CD8+ T cells in alopecia areata. On this clone itself: What it recognizes is unknown.

Findings and caveats of the study: Sequencing of scalp samples also includes resident alphabeta T cells from normal skin.

Trimming took off 5 bases at V and 10 bases at J, with 13 bases between the two ends. This CDR3 is built from 13 residues. Looked up from germline, CDR1 is SGHRS and CDR2 is YFSETQ. Sequencing used cDNA as its template, made by extracting RNA and reverse transcribing it. The method was immunoSEQ multiplex PCR; TCRdb's version includes in-frame clones alone and lacks a portion of them. This table holds hundreds of thousands of clones, about three fifths found once. As for treatment: oral pan-JAK inhibitor, 5-10 mg twice daily. PBMCs served as the source from which CD4+ and CD8+ T cells were sorted. The material was CD4+ T cells sorted from blood, obtained at week 52, from a patient treated with tofacitinib. This clonotype was obtained from a human donor with alopecia areata. The chain links TRBV5-1 to TRBJ1-6; D is perhaps TRBD1 (5 bases). The CDR3 bases are TGCGCCAGCAGTGTTACAGGAGAGTCACCCCTCCACTTT. Its translation: CASSVTGESPLHF.